This T cell receptor (beta chain) was sequenced for a study of blood T cells in healthy people across ages. This clonotype was seen a few times. The donors, aged 6 to 90, were healthy Caucasians from Russia. A second PCR, run for about 6 to 11 cycles, used a sample-barcoded 5' primer plus a J-beta primer mix. Template switching added a 12-random-nucleotide identifier to every cDNA molecule. TCRdb called the 5' RACE reads again in MiXCR, with one record for every CDR3 protein. The sample yields under 2 million distinct CDR3 sequences, 30% to 40% seen once. The germline V gene has CDR1 SGDLS and CDR2 YYNGEE. The CDR3 spans 15 residues. Trimming cost V 3 bases and J 2 bases; bases outside gene matches: 5.

This TCR derives from a woman aged 25 to 39 in good health. The sequenced sample consisted of blood. V gene TRBV9 combines with J gene TRBJ2-7; 10 bases align to TRBD2. The CDR3 region has the DNA TGTGCCAGCAGCGCCAGCGGGGGGGCGGCCTACGAGCAGTACTTC. It specifies CASSASGGAAYEQYF.